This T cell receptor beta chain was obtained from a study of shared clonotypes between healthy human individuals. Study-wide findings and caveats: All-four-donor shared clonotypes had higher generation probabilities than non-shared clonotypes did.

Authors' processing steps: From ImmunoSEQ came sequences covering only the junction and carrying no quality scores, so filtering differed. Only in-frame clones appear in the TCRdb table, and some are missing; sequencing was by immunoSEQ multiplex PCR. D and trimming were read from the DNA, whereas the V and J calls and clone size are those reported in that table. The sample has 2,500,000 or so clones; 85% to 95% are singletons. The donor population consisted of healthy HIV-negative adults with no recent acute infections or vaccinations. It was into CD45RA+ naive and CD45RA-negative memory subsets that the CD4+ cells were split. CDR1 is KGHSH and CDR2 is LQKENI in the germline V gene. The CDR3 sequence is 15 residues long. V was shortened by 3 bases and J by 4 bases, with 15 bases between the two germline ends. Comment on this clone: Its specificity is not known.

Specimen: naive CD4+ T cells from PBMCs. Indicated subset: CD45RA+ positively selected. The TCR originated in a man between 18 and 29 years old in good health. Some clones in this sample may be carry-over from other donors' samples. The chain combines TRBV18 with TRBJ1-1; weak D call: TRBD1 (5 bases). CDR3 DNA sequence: TGTGCCAGCTCACCCTCCAGCAGGGCGGGCACTGAAGCTTTCTTT. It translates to CASSPSSRAGTEAFF.